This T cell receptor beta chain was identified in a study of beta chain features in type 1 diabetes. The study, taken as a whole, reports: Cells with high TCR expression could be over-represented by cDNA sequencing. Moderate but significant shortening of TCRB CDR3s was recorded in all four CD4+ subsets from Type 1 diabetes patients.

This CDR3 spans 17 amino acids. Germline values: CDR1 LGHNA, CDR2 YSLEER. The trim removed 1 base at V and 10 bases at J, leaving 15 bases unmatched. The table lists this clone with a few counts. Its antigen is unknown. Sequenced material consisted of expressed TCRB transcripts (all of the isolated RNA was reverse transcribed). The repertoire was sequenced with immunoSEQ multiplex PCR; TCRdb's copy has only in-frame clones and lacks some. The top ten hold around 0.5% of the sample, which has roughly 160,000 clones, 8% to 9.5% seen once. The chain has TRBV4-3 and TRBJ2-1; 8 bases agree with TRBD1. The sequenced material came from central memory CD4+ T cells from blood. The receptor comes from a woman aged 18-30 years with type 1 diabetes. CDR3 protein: CASSQGAGTGGFREQFF. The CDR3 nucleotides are TGCGCCAGCAGCCAAGGGGCCGGGACAGGCGGTTTTAGGGAGCAGTTCTTC.